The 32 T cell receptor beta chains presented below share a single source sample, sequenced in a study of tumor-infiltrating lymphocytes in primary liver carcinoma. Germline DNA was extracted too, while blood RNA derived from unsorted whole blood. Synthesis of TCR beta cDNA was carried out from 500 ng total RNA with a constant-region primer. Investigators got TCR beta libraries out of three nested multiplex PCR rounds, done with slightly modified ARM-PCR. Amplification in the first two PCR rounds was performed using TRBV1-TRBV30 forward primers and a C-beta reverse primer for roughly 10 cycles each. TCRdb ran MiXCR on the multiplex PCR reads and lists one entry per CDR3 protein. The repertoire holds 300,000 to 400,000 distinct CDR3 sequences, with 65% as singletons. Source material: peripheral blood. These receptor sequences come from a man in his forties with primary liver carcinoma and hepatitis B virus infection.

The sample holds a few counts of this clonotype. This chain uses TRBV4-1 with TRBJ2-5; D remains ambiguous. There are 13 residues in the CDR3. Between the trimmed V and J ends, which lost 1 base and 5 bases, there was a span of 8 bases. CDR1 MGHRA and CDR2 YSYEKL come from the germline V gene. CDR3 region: CASSQGPRETQYF. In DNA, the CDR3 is TGCGCCAGCAGCCAAGGACCAAGGGAGACCCAGTACTTC.

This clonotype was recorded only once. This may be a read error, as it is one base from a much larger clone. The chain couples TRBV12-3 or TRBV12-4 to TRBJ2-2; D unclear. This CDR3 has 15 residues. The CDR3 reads CASSFRLMSTVELFF. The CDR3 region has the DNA TGTGCCAGCAGTTTTCGCCTAATGAGCACCGTGGAGCTGTTTTTT.

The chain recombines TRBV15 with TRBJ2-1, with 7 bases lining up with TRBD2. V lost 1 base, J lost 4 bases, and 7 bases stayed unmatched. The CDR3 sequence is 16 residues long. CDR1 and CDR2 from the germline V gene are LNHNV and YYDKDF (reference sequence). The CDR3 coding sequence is TGTGCCACCAGCAGAGGGGGGGGAAATGCGTACAATGAGCAGTTCTTC. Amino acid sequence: CATSRGGGNAYNEQFF.

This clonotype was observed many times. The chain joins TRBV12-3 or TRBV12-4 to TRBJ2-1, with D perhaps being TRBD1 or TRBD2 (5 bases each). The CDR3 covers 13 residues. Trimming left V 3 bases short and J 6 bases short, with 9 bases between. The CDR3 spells CASSFRDRNEQFF. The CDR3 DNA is TGTGCCAGCAGTTTTAGGGACCGCAATGAGCAGTTCTTC.

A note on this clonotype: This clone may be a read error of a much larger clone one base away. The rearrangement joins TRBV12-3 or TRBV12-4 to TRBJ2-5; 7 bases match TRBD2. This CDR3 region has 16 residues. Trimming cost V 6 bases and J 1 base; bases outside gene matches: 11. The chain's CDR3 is CASSLGLVGFQETQYF. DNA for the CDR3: TGTGCCAGCAGCCTTGGACTAGTGGGTTTCCAAGAGACCCAGTACTTC.

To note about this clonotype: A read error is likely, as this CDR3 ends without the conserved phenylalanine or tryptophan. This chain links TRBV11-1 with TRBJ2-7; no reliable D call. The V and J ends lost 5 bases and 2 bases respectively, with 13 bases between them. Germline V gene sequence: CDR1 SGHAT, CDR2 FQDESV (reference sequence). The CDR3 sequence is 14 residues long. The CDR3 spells CASSQEWFTYEQYS. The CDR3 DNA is TGTGCCAGCAGCCAGGAGTGGTTCACCTACGAGCAGTACTCC.

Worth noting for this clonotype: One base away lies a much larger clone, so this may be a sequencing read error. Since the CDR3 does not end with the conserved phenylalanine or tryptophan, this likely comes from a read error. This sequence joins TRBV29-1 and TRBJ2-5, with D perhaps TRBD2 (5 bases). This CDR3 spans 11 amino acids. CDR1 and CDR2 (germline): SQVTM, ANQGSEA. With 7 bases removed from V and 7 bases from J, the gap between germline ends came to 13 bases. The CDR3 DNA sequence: TGCAGCGGGGTTACCGGAGGGACCCAGTACTCC. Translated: CSGVTGGTQYS.

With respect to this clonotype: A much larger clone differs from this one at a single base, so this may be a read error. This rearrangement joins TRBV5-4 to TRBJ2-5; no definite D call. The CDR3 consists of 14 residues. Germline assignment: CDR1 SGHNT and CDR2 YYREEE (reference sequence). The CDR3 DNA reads TGTACCAGCAGCTTGGATATGTATCTGGAGACCCAGTACTTC. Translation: CTSSLDMYLETQYF.

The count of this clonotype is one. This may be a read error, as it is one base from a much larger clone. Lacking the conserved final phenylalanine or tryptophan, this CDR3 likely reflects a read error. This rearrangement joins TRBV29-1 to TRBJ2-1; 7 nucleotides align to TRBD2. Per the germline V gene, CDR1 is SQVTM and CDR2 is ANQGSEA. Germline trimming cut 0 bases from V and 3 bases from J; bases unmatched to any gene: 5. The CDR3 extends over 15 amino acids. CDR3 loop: CSVEEVGGIYNEQFS. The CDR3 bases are TGCAGCGTTGAAGAGGTGGGAGGGATCTACAATGAGCAGTTCTCC.

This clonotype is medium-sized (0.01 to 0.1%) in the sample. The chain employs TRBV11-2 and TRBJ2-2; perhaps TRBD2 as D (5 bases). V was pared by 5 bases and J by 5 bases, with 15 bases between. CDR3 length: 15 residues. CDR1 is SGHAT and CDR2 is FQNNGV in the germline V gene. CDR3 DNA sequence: TGTGCCAGCAGCCTAAGAAGGACGGGGACCGGGGAGCTGTTTTTT. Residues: CASSLRRTGTGELFF.

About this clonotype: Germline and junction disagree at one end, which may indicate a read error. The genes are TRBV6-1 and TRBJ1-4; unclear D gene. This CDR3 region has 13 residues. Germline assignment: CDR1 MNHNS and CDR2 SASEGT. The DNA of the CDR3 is TGTGTCAGCAGTGGTTACCTAGGGGAAAAACTGTTTTTT. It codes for CVSSGYLGEKLFF.

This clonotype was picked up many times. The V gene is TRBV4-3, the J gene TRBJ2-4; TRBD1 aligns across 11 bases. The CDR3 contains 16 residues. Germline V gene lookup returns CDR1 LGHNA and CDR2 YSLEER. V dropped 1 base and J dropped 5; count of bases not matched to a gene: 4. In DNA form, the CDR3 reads TGCGCCAGCAGCCAAGGCAGGACAGGGGGCGAAAACATTCAGTACTTC. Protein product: CASSQGRTGGENIQYF.

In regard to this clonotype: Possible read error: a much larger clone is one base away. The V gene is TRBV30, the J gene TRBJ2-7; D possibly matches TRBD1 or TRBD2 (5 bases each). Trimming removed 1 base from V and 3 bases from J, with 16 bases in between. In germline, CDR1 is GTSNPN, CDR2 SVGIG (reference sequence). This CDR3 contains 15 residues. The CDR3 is CAWSGWVRGGYEQYF. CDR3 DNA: TGTGCCTGGAGTGGGTGGGTCCGTGGGGGCTACGAGCAGTACTTC. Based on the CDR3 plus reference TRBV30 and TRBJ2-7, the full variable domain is SQTIHQWPATLVQPVGSPLSLECTVEGTSNPNLYWYRQAAGRGLQLLFYSVGIGQISSEVPQNLSASRPQDRQFILSSKKLLLSDSGFYLCAWSGWVRGGYEQYFGPGTRLTVT.

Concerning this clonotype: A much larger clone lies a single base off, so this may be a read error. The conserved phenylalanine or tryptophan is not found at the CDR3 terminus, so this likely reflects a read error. CDR3 sequence: CASSLEARGRETQYS. Written as DNA, the CDR3 is TGTGCCAGCAGCCTAGAGGCACGCGGGAGGGAGACCCAGTACTCC. V and J are TRBV4-2 and TRBJ2-5; 8 nucleotides line up with TRBD2. Losses at the gene ends were 4 bases for V and 5 bases for J; bases not matched to a gene: 9. The germline V gene has CDR1 LGHNA and CDR2 YNFKEQ. The CDR3 length is 15 residues.

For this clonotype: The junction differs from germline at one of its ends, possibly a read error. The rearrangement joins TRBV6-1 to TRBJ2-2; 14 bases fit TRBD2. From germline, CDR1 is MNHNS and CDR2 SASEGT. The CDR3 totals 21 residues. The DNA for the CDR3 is TGTGCCGGCAGTGGTACCGGGACTAGCGGGAGAATGAGTCCGAACACCGGGGAACTGTTTTTT. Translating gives CAGSGTGTSGRMSPNTGELFF.

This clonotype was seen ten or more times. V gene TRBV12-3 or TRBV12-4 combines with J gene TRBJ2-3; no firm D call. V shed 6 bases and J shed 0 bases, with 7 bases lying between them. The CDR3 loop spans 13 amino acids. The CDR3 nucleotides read TGTGCCAGCAGCGACAAGAGCACAGATACGCAGTATTTT. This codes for CASSDKSTDTQYF.

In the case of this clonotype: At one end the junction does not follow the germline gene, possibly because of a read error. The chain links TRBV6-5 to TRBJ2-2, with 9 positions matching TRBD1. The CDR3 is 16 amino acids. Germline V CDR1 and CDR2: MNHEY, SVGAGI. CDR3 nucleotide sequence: TGTGCCGGCAGTGAACAGGGGGCCTGGAACACCGGGGAGCTGTTTTTT. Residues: CAGSEQGAWNTGELFF.

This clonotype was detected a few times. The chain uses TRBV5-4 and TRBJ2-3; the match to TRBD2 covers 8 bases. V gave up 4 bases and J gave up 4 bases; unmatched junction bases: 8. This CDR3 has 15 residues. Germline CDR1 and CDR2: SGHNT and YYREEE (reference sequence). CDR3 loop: CASSGGLAGSDTQYF. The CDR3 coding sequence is TGTGCCAGCAGCGGGGGGCTAGCGGGCTCAGATACGCAGTATTTT. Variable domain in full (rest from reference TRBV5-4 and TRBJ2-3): ETGVTQSPTHLIKTRGQQVTLRCSSQSGHNTVSWYQQALGQGPQFIFQYYREEENGRGNFPPRFSGLQFPNYSSELNVNALELDDSALYLCASSGGLAGSDTQYFGPGTRLTVL.

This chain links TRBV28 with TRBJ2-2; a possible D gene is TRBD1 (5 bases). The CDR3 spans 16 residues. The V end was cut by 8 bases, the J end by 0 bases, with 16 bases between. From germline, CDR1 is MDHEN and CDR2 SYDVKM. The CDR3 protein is CASCNLVTANTGELFF. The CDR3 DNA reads TGTGCCAGCTGTAACCTCGTGACAGCGAACACCGGGGAGCTGTTTTTT. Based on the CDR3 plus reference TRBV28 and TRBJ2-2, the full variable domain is DVKVTQSSRYLVKRTGEKVFLECVQDMDHENMFWYRQDPGLGLRLIYFSYDVKMKEKGDIPEGYSVSREKKERFSLILESASTNQTSMYLCASCNLVTANTGELFFGEGSRLTVL.

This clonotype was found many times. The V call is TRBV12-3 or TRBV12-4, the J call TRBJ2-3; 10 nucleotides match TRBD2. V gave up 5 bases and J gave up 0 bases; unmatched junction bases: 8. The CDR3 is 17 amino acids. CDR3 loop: CASSPRTSGSSTDTQYF. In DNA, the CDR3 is TGTGCCAGCAGTCCAAGGACTAGCGGCTCTAGCACAGATACGCAGTATTTT.

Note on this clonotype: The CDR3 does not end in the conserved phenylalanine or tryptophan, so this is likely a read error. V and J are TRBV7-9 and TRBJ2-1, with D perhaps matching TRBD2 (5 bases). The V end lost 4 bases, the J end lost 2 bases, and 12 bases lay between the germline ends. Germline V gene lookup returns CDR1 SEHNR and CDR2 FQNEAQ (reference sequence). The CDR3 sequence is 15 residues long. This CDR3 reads CASSSEMEAYNEQFL. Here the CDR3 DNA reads TGTGCCAGCAGCTCCGAAATGGAGGCCTACAATGAGCAGTTCTTA.

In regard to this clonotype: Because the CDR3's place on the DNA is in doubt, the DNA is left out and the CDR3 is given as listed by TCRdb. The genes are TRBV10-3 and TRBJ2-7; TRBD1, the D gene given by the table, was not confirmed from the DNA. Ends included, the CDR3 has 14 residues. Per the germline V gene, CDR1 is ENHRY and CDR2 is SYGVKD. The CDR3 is CAISFATGAGEKYF.

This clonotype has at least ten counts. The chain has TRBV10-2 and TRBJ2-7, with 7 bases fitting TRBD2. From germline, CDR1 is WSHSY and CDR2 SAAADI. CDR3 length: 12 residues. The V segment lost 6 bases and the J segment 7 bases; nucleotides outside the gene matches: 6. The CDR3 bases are TGCGCCAGCAGCATAGCAGCGGGGGAGCAGTACTTC. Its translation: CASSIAAGEQYF.

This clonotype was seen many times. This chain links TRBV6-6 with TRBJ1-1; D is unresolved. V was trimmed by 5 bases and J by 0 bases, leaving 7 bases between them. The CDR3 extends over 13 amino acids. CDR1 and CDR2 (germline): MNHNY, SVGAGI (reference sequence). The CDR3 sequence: CASSRHMNTEAFF. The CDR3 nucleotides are TGTGCCAGCAGTCGACACATGAACACTGAAGCTTTCTTT.

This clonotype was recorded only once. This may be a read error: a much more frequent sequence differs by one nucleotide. This CDR3 is CASSFEVRDRGSCEQYF. The DNA of the CDR3 is TGTGCCAGCAGTTTTGAGGTCCGGGACAGGGGATCCTGCGAGCAGTACTTC. The J gene is TRBJ2-7, the V gene TRBV12-3 or TRBV12-4; TRBD1 matches 10 bases. The CDR3 extends over 17 amino acids.

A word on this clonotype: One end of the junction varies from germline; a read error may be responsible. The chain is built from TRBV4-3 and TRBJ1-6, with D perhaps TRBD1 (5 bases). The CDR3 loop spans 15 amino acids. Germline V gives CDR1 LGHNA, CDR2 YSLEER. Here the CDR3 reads CASNQGVFASSPLHF. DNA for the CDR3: TGCGCCAGCAACCAAGGGGTGTTCGCCAGCTCACCCCTCCACTTT.

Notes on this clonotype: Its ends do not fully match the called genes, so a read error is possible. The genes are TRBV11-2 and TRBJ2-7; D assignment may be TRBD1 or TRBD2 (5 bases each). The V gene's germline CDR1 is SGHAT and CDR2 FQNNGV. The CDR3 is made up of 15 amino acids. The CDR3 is CAGRRNRSSSYEQYF. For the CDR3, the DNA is TGTGCCGGCAGGAGGAACAGGAGTAGCTCCTACGAGCAGTACTTC.

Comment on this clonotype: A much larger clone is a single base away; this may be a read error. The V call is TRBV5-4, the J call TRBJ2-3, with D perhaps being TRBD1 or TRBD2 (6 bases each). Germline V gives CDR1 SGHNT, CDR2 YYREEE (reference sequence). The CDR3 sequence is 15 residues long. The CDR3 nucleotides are TGTGCCAGCAACTTGGGGGGCCCGAACAGGGATACGCAGTATTTT. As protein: CASNLGGPNRDTQYF.

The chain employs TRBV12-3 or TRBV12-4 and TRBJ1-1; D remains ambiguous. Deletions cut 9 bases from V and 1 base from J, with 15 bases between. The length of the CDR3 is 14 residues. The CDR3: CARRSGRGNTEAFF. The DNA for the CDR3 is TGTGCCAGGAGGAGTGGTCGAGGGAACACTGAAGCTTTCTTT.

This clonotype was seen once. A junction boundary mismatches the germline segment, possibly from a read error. CDR3 loop: CASSQESQAPDMQYF. The DNA of the CDR3 is TGCGCTAGCAGCCAAGAAAGCCAAGCGCCAGATATGCAGTATTTT. V usage is TRBV4-2 and J usage is TRBJ2-3; a weak D match, TRBD2 (5 bases). There are 15 residues in the CDR3. Germline CDR1 and CDR2: LGHNA and YNFKEQ.

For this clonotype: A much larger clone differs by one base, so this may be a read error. CDR3 sequence: CASSFSLVGVYEQFF. The CDR3 DNA reads TGTGCCAGCAGTTTCTCACTCGTGGGAGTCTATGAGCAGTTCTTC. V gene TRBV12-3 or TRBV12-4 combines with J gene TRBJ2-1; D is possibly TRBD2 (5 bases). V was trimmed by 3 bases and J by 8 bases, leaving 17 bases between them. The CDR3 runs to 15 residues.

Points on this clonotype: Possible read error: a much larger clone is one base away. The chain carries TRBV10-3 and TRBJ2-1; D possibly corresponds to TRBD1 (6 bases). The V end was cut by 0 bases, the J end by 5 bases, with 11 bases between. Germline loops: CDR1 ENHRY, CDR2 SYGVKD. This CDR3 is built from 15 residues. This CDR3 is CAISESPDRHNEQFF. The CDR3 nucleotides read TGTGCCATCAGTGAGTCCCCGGACAGACACAATGAGCAGTTCTTC.